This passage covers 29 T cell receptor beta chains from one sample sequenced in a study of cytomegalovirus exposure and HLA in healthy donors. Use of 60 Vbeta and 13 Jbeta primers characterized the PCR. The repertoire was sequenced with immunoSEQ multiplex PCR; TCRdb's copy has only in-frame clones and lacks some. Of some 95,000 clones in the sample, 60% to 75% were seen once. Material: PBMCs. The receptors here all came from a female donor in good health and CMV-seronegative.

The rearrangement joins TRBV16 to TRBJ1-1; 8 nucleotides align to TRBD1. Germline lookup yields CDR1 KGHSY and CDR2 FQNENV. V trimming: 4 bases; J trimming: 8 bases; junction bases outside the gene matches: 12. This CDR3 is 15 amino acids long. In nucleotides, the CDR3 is TGTGCCAGCAGCCCCCAGGGGGCGCTAGATGGAGAAGCTTTCTTT. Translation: CASSPQGALDGEAFF.

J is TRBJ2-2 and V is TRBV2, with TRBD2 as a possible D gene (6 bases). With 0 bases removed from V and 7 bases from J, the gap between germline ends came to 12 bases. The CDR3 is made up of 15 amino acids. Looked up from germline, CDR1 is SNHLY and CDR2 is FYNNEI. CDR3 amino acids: CASSEAGRIGGELFF. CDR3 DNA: TGTGCCAGCAGTGAAGCAGGGAGGATCGGCGGGGAGCTGTTTTTT. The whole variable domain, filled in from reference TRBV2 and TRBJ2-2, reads EPEVTQTPSHQVTQMGQEVILRCVPISNHLYFYWYRQILGQKVEFLVSFYNNEISEKSEIFDDQFSVERPDGSNFTLKIRSTKLEDSAMYFCASSEAGRIGGELFFGEGSRLTVL.

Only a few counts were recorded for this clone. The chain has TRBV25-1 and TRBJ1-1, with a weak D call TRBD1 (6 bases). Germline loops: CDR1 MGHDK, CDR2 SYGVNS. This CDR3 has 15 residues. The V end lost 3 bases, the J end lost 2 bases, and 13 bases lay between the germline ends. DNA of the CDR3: TGTGCCAGCAGTGATCCCCGGACAGCTAACACTGAAGCTTTCTTT. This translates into CASSDPRTANTEAFF.

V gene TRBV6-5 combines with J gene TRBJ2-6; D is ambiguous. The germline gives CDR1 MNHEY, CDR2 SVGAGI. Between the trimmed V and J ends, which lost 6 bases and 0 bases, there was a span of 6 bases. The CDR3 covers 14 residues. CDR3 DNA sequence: TGTGCCAGCAGCACAGACTCTGGGGCCAACGTCCTGACTTTC. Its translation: CASSTDSGANVLTF.

The CDR3 DNA reads TGTGCCAGCAGTTACTTTGGGCCCCACAATGAGCAGTTCTTC. Amino acid sequence: CASSYFGPHNEQFF. The chain employs TRBV6-5 and TRBJ2-1, with no clear D. Deletions cut 1 base from V and 5 bases from J, with 9 bases between. This CDR3 is 14 amino acids long. CDR1 and CDR2 (germline): MNHEY, SVGAGI.

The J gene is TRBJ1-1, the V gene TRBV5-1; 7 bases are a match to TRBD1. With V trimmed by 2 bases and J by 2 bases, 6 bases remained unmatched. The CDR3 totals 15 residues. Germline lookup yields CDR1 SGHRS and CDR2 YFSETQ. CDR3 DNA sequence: TGCGCCAGCAGCTTAAGACAGGGACTCAACACTGAAGCTTTCTTT. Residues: CASSLRQGLNTEAFF.

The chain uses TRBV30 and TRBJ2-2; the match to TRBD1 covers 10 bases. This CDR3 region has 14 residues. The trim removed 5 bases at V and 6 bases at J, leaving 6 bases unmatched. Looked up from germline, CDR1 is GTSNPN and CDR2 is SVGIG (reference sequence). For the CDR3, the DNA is TGTGCCTGGGTGGGACAGGGGATACCCGGGGAGCTGTTTTTT. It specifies CAWVGQGIPGELFF.

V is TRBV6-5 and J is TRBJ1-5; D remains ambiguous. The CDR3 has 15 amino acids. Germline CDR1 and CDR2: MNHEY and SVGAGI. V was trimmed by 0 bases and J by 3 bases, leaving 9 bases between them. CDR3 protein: CASSYSGVTNQPQHF. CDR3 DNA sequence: TGTGCCAGCAGTTACTCCGGGGTAACCAATCAGCCCCAGCATTTT.

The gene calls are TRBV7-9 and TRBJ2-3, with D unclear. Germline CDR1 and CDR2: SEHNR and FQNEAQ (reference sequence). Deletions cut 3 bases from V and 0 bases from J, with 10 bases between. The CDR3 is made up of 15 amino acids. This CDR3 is CASSFGSTSTDTQYF. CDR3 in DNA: TGTGCCAGCAGCTTCGGTAGTACTAGCACAGATACGCAGTATTTT.

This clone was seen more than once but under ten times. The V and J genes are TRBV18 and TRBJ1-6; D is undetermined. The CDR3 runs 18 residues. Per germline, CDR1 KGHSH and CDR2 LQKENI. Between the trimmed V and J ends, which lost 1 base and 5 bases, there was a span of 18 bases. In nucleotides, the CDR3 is TGTGCCAGCTCACCACGGATGTCCTCCCACGGGGATAATTCACCCCTCCACTTT. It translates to CASSPRMSSHGDNSPLHF.

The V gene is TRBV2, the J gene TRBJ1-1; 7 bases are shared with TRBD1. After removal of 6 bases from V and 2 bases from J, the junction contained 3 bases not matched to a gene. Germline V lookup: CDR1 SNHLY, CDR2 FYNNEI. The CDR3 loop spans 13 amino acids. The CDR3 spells CASSRQGNTEAFF. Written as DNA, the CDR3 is TGTGCCAGCAGCAGACAGGGTAACACTGAAGCTTTCTTT. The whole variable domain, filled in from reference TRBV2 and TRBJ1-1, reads EPEVTQTPSHQVTQMGQEVILRCVPISNHLYFYWYRQILGQKVEFLVSFYNNEISEKSEIFDDQFSVERPDGSNFTLKIRSTKLEDSAMYFCASSRQGNTEAFFGQGTRLTVV.

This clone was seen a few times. DNA for the CDR3: TGTGCCACCTGGACAGGGGGCAATGGCTACACCTTC. Amino acids: CATWTGGNGYTF. This chain connects TRBV6-5 to TRBJ1-2; the match to TRBD1 covers 11 bases. V dropped 10 bases and J dropped 6; count of bases not matched to a gene: 4. Per germline, CDR1 MNHEY and CDR2 SVGAGI. This CDR3 comprises 12 residues.

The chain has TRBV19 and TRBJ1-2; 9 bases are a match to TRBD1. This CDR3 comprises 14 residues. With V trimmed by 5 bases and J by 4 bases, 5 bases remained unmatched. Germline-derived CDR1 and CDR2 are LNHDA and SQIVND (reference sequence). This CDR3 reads CASSVTGGSYGYTF. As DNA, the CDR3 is TGTGCCAGTAGTGTTACAGGGGGCAGCTATGGCTACACCTTC.

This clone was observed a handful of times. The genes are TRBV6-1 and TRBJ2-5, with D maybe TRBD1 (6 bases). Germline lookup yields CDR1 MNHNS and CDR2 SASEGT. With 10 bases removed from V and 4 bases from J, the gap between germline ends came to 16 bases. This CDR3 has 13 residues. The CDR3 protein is CATRSRGAETQYF. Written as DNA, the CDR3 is TGTGCCACCCGTTCCAGGGGTGCAGAGACCCAGTACTTC.

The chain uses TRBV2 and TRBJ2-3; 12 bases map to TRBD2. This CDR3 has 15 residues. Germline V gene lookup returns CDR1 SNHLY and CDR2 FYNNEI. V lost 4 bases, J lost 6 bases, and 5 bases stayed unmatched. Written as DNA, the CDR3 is TGTGCCAGCAGTGCGCTAGCGGGAGGGTTGGATACGCAGTATTTT. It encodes CASSALAGGLDTQYF.

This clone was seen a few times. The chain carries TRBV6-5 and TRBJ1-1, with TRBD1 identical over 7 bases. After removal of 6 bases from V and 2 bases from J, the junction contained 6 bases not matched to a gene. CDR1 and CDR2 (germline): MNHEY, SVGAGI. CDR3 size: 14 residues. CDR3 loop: CASRAGGRNTEAFF. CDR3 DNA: TGTGCCAGCAGGGCAGGGGGGAGAAACACTGAAGCTTTCTTT.

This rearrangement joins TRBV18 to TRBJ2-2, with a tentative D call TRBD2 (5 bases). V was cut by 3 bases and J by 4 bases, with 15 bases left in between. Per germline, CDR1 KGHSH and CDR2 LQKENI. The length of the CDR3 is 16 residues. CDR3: CASSPTIVEGTGELFF. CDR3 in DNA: TGTGCCAGCTCACCGACGATTGTAGAGGGCACCGGGGAGCTGTTTTTT.

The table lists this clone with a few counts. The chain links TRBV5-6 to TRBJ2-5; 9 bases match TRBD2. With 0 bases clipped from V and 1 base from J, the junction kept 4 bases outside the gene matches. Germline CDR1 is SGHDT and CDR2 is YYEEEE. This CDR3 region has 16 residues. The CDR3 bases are TGTGCCAGCAGCTTGGGGCTAGCGGGGCTCCAAGAGACCCAGTACTTC. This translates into CASSLGLAGLQETQYF.

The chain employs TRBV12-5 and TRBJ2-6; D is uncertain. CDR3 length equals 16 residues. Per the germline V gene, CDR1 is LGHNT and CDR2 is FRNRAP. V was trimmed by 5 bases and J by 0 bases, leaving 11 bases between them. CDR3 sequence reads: CASGRTPSSGANVLTF. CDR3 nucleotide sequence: TGTGCTAGTGGTCGAACCCCCAGCTCTGGGGCCAACGTCCTGACTTTC.

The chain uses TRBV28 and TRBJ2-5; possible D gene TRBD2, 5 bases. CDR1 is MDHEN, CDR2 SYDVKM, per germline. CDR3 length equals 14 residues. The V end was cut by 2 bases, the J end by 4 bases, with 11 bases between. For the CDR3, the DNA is TGTGCCAGCAGTTTACTTGTGGGGAGAGAGACCCAGTACTTC. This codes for CASSLLVGRETQYF.

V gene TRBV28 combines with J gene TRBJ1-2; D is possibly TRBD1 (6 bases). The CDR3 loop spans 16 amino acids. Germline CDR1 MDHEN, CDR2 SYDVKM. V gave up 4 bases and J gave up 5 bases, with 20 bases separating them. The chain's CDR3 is CASSSQAYLGTYGYTF. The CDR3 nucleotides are TGTGCCAGCAGTTCCCAAGCTTACTTGGGGACATATGGCTACACCTTC.

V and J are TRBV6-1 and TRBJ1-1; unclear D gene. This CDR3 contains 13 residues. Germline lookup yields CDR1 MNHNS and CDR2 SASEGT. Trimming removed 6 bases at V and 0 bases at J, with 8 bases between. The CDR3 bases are TGTGCCAGCAGCGCGACAATGAACACTGAAGCTTTCTTT. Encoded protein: CASSATMNTEAFF.

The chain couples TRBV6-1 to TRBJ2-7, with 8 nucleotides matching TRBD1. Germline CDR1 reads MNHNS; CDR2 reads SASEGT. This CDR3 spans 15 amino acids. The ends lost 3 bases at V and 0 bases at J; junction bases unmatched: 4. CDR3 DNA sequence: TGTGCCAGCAGTGAGGGGACAGGACTCTCCTACGAGCAGTACTTC. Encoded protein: CASSEGTGLSYEQYF.

CDR3 DNA sequence: TGCGCCAGCAGCTTAAAAAACACTAACACAGATACGCAGTATTTT. This translates into CASSLKNTNTDTQYF. This chain links TRBV5-1 with TRBJ2-3, with D uncertain. V gave up 2 bases and J gave up 2 bases, with 12 bases separating them. Germline lookup yields CDR1 SGHRS and CDR2 YFSETQ. This CDR3 contains 15 residues.

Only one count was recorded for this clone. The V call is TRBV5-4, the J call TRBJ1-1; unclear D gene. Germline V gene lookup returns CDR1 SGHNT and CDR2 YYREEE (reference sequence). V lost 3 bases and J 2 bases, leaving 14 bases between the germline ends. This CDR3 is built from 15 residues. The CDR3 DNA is TGTGCCAGCAGCTCACCCCGGAGAGTTAACACTGAAGCTTTCTTT. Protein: CASSSPRRVNTEAFF.

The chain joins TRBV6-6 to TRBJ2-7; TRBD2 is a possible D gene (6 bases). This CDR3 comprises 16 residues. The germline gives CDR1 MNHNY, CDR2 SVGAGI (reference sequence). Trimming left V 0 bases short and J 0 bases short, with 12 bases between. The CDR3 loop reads CASSYSRAGNSYEQYF. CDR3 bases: TGTGCCAGCAGTTACTCTCGGGCGGGGAACTCCTACGAGCAGTACTTC.

Here the CDR3 DNA reads TGTGCCAGCAGTTCGCCGGGACAGGCTATTGGCTACACCTTC. It yields the protein CASSSPGQAIGYTF. The rearrangement links TRBV27 to TRBJ1-2; 8 nucleotides agree with TRBD1. Germline V gene sequence: CDR1 MNHEY, CDR2 SMNVEV (reference sequence). V lost 4 bases to trimming and J lost 7 bases; unmatched junction nucleotides: 8. This CDR3 contains 14 residues.

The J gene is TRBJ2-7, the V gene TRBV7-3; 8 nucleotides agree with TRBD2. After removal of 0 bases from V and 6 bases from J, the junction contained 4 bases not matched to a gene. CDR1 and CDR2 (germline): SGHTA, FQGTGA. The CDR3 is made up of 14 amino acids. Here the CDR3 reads CASSLTAGVSEQYF. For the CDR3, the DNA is TGTGCCAGCAGCTTAACAGCGGGAGTCAGCGAGCAGTACTTC.

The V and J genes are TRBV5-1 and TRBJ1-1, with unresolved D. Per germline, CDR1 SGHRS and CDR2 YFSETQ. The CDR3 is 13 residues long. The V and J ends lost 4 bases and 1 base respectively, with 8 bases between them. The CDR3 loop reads CASSTRGNTEAFF. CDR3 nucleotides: TGCGCCAGCAGCACCCGGGGGAACACTGAAGCTTTCTTT.